The present T cell receptor (beta chain) was sequenced within a study of identical twins. Study-wide results and limits: The presence of invariant MAIT and iNKT cells could partly confound analyses of zero-insertion sequences.

This CDR3 comprises 16 residues. J gave up 3 bases and V 3 bases, and 13 bases lay outside the gene matches. Germline V CDR1 and CDR2: SQVTM, ANQGSEA. In the case of this clonotype: Its antigen is still unknown.

TCRdb recomputed calls from the 5' RACE reads with MiXCR, one row per CDR3 protein. The sample contains over 15,000 distinct CDR3 sequences, 69% of which appear only once. The genes are TRBV29-1 and TRBJ2-7; 8 positions agree with TRBD1. The TCR sequence derives from a woman under 30 in good health. This table probably holds off-target reads from a library built for another chain. The material sequenced was memory (CD45RO+) T cells sorted from blood. CDR3 DNA: TGCAGCGTTGAGGAGCAGGGACAGGCTACCCACTACGAGCAGTACTTC. It translates to CSVEEQGQATHYEQYF.